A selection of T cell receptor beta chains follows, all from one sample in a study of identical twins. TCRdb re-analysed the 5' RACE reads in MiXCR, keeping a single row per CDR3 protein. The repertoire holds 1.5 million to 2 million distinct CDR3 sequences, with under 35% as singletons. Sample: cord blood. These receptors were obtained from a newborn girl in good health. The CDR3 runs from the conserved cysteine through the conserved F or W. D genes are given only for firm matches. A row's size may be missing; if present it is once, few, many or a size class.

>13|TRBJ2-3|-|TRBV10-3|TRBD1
TGTGCCCACATGGGGACAGGGGCAGATACGCAGTATTTT
CAHMGTGADTQYF
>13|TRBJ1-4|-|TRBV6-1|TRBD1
TGTGCCAGCTGCGGACAGGGGTTGGGAAAACTGTTTTTT
CASCGQGLGKLFF
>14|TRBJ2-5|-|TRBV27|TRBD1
TGTACCGGCAGTTCTCGGACAGGACAAGAGACCCAGTACTTC
CTGSSRTGQETQYF
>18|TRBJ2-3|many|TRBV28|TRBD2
TGTGCCAGCAGTTTCTTCCTAGGGACTAGCGGGAGGGCCGATACGCAGTATTTT
CASSFFLGTSGRADTQYF
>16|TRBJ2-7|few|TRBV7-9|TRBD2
TGTGCCAGCAGCTTCCCAACTAGCGGGGGGTTTTACGAGCAGTACTTC
CASSFPTSGGFYEQYF
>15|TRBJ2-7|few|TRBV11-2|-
TGTGCCAGCAGCTTAGGTATCGGAAACAAATACGAGCAGTACTTC
CASSLGIGNKYEQYF
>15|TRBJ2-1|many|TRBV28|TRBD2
TGTGCCAGCAGTTTCCGGGCGGGGGTTTACAATGAGCAGTTCTTC
CASSFRAGVYNEQFF
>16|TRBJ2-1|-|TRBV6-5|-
TGTGCCAGCAGTTACGGGGCCGCGGGATTATACAATGAGCAGTTCTTC
CASSYGAAGLYNEQFF
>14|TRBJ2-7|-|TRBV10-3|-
TGTGCCATCGACCGGGGAGCGGACTCCTACGAGCAGTACTTC
CAIDRGADSYEQYF
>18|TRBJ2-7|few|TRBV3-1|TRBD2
TGTGCCAGCAGCCAAGAGCCTAGCGGGATCTTGAGCTCCTACGAGCAGTACTTC
CASSQEPSGILSSYEQYF
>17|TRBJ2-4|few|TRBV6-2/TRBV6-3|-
TGTGCCAGCAGTTACTCGATCGCGGGCTTAGCCAAAAACATTCAGTACTTC
CASSYSIAGLAKNIQYF
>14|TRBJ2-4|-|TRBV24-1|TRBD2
TGTGCCACCAGTGAGGCTAGCGGGAGGGAGGAGCAGTACTTC
CATSEASGREEQYF
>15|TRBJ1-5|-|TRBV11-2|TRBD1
TGTGCCAGCAGCTTAGATACAGGGGCCGGGCAGCCCCAGCATTTT
CASSLDTGAGQPQHF
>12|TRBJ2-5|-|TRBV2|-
TGTGCCAGCACCCTAGTGTATGAGACCCAGTACTTC
CASTLVYETQYF